This T cell receptor beta chain was captured by sequencing in a study of metastatic and nonmetastatic thyroid tumors. Study results and caveats: Across blood and tumor, TCR beta diversity in malignant thyroid tumors was reportedly significantly higher than in benign nodules.

V shed 1 base and J shed 1 base, with 5 bases lying between them. Germline V gives CDR1 GTSNPN, CDR2 SVGIG (reference sequence). The CDR3 runs 13 residues. Before thyroid surgery, none of the patients had received any treatment. The table lists this clone with many counts. Antigen: not known. TCRdb re-called clones from the PCR reads using MiXCR. The repertoire holds about 12,000 clones, with 9.5% to 13% as singletons. This chain uses TRBV30 with TRBJ1-5; D uncertain. The source is a female donor with papillary thyroid cancer or a benign thyroid nodule (not recorded which). Some clones in this sample may be carry-over from other donors' samples. Sequenced sample: blood. CDR3: CAWSGGSNQPQHF. In nucleotides, the CDR3 is TGTGCCTGGAGTGGCGGGAGCAATCAGCCCCAGCATTTT. The whole variable domain, remainder taken from reference TRBV30 and TRBJ1-5, is SQTIHQWPATLVQPVGSPLSLECTVEGTSNPNLYWYRQAAGRGLQLLFYSVGIGQISSEVPQNLSASRPQDRQFILSSKKLLLSDSGFYLCAWSGGSNQPQHFGDGTRLSIL.